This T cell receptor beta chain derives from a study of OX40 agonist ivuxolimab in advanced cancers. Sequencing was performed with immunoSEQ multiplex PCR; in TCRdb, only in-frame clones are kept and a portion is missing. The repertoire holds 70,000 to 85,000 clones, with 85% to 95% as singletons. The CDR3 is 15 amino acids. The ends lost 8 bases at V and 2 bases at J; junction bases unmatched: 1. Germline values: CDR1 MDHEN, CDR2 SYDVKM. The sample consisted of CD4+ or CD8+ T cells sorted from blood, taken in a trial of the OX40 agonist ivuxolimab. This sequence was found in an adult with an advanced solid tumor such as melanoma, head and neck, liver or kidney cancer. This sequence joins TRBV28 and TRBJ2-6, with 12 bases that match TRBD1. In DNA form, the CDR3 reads TGTGCCAGCGGGACAGGGGGCGCTGGGGCCAACGTCCTGACTTTC. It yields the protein CASGTGGAGANVLTF.